This T cell receptor beta chain is drawn from a study of blood T cell repertoires in COVID-19. Libraries were prepared by immunoSEQ multiplex PCR; TCRdb keeps only in-frame clonotypes and omits some of them. This table has approximately 180,000 clones, roughly 82% appearing once. V trimming: 1 base; J trimming: 0 bases; junction bases outside the gene matches: 6. Germline V gene sequence: CDR1 SGHRS, CDR2 YFSETQ. The CDR3 is 16 residues long. This sequence joins TRBV5-1 and TRBJ1-1, with TRBD1 matching over 7 bases. The clonotype comes from a woman aged 70-85 years with acute or convalescent COVID-19. Specimen: peripheral blood. CDR3 coding DNA: TGCGCCAGCAGCTTGATAGGGGGCCAGATGAACACTGAAGCTTTCTTT. It encodes CASSLIGGQMNTEAFF.